This T cell receptor beta chain was captured by sequencing in a study of blood T cell repertoires in COVID-19. About the research overall: Sites across the United States, Italy and Spain contributed samples from acute and convalescent COVID-19. Sample material is recorded as cDNA or gDNA derived from T cells, B-cell-depleted T cells, or PBMCs.

Per the authors' pipeline: Estimation of nucleated cell counts relied on the amplification of reference gene primers. Using immunoSEQ multiplex PCR, the repertoire was profiled, and TCRdb retains in-frame clones only, with some absent. V and J calls and clone size are those listed in that table; D and trimming were worked out from the DNA. This table holds fewer than 250,000 clones, around 90% found once. This CDR3 is built from 16 residues. Germline lookup yields CDR1 SGHTA and CDR2 FQGTGA. The ends were cut back, 5 bases at V and 0 bases at J, with 14 bases in the middle. J is TRBJ2-1 and V is TRBV7-3; D is undetermined. The sequenced sample consisted of peripheral blood. This TCR was sampled from a man aged 30 to 45 with acute or convalescent COVID-19. The CDR3 coding sequence is TGTGCCAGCAGCCCTTTACAGACGAGCTCCTACAATGAGCAGTTCTTC. This sequence encodes CASSPLQTSSYNEQFF.